The 12 T cell receptor beta chains presented below share a single source sample, sequenced in a study of T-cell reconstitution after alpha-beta-depleted transplantation in children. A TCRbeta library incorporating unique molecular identifiers was prepared. Each CDR3 protein is one row after TCRdb ran MiXCR on the PCR reads. The repertoire has just under 250,000 distinct CDR3 sequences, about 23% of them found once; the top ten carry more than 2%. The starting material was PBMCs, obtained before TCRalphabeta/CD19-depleted stem cell transplant. The receptors here all came from a girl aged 2 to 10 with Fanconi anemia, due to receive a stem cell transplant.

This clonotype was seen a handful of times. The chain has TRBV5-1 and TRBJ2-2; D is perhaps TRBD2 (5 bases). Per germline, CDR1 SGHRS and CDR2 YFSETQ. This CDR3 has 16 amino acids. V was pared by 4 bases and J by 6 bases, with 19 bases between. CDR3 coding DNA: TGCGCCAGCAGCCAAATGACTGGGCTGAGGGCCGGGGAGCTGTTTTTT. It translates to CASSQMTGLRAGELFF.

This clonotype was counted many times. The CDR3 spells CSVEEFQVVNTEAFF. The CDR3 region has the DNA TGCAGCGTTGAAGAATTTCAGGTTGTGAACACTGAAGCTTTCTTT. V gene TRBV29-1 combines with J gene TRBJ1-1, with D uncertain. CDR1 is SQVTM, CDR2 ANQGSEA, per germline. The CDR3 is made up of 15 amino acids. The V gene lost 0 bases and the J gene lost 0 bases, with 11 bases spanning the gap.

This clonotype was seen more than once but under ten times. The V call is TRBV20-1, the J call TRBJ2-7, with D uncertain. Germline CDR1 reads DFQATT; CDR2 reads SNEGSKA (reference sequence). With 0 bases removed from V and 7 bases from J, the gap between germline ends came to 13 bases. The CDR3 consists of 13 residues. The CDR3 region is CSARDLVAIEQYF. CDR3 in DNA: TGCAGTGCTAGAGATCTAGTAGCCATAGAGCAGTACTTC.

The chain joins TRBV27 to TRBJ2-7, with a possible D match to TRBD1 (6 bases). V lost 0 bases and J 1 base, leaving 10 bases between the germline ends. Germline V CDR1 and CDR2: MNHEY, SMNVEV (reference sequence). CDR3 length equals 15 residues. The CDR3 DNA reads as TGTGCCAGCAGTTTATCAGGGGGTCTATCCTACGAGCAGTACTTC. It specifies CASSLSGGLSYEQYF.

The V call is TRBV6-5, the J call TRBJ2-3, with no clear D. The CDR3 covers 15 residues. Trimming pared 0 bases from V and 1 base from J, leaving 8 bases between. Germline CDR1 and CDR2: MNHEY and SVGAGI. In nucleotides, the CDR3 is TGTGCCAGCAGTTACTCGACGGATCGCACAGATACGCAGTATTTT. Amino acid sequence: CASSYSTDRTDTQYF.

This clonotype was seen more than once but under ten times. The gene calls are TRBV15 and TRBJ2-2; D possibly corresponds to TRBD2 (5 bases). This CDR3 comprises 15 residues. The V and J ends lost 9 bases and 0 bases respectively, with 14 bases between them. Germline values: CDR1 LNHNV, CDR2 YYDKDF (reference sequence). CDR3 amino acids: CATESSGTNTGELFF. The CDR3 nucleotides read TGTGCCACTGAGTCTTCGGGGACGAACACCGGGGAGCTGTTTTTT.

This clonotype was counted ten times or more. V is TRBV7-2 and J is TRBJ2-3; TRBD1 or TRBD2 may be the D gene (5 bases each). Trimming took 6 bases from V and 0 from J, leaving 13 bases between them. This CDR3 is built from 15 residues. Germline V lookup: CDR1 SGHTA, CDR2 FQGNSA. The CDR3 nucleotides read TGTGCCAGCAGGACCCGGGACGGAAGCACAGATACGCAGTATTTT. The encoded protein is CASRTRDGSTDTQYF.

This clonotype was counted only a few times. V and J are TRBV5-1 and TRBJ2-1; TRBD1 agrees at 10 bases. The CDR3 extends over 15 amino acids. The V gene's germline CDR1 is SGHRS and CDR2 YFSETQ. V lost 3 bases, J lost 5 bases, and 5 bases stayed unmatched. The CDR3 DNA follows: TGCGCCAGCAGCTGGGCGACAGGGGGCCACAATGAGCAGTTCTTC. This gives the protein CASSWATGGHNEQFF. Based on the CDR3 plus reference TRBV5-1 and TRBJ2-1, the full variable domain is KAGVTQTPRYLIKTRGQQVTLSCSPISGHRSVSWYQQTPGQGLQFLFEYFSETQRNKGNFPGRFSGRQFSNSRSEMNVSTLELGDSALYLCASSWATGGHNEQFFGPGTRLTVL.

This chain connects TRBV28 to TRBJ2-7; tentatively, D is TRBD1 (5 bases). V was shortened by 1 base and J by 2 bases, with 9 bases between the two germline ends. The CDR3 totals 14 residues. Germline-derived CDR1 and CDR2 are MDHEN and SYDVKM. In DNA, the CDR3 is TGTGCCAGCAGTTTATTTGGCAGGGCCTACGAGCAGTACTTC. This codes for CASSLFGRAYEQYF.

This rearrangement joins TRBV29-1 to TRBJ1-1; D unclear. The germline gives CDR1 SQVTM, CDR2 ANQGSEA. This CDR3 region has 15 residues. V dropped 4 bases and J dropped 1 base, with 16 bases sitting between them. CDR3 protein: CSVGPHIVRNTEAFF. CDR3 in DNA: TGCAGCGTTGGACCGCACATAGTAAGGAACACTGAAGCTTTCTTT.

This clonotype has more than one count but fewer than ten. The CDR3 nucleotides read TGTGCCAGCGGAACCTCTTTACTAGCGGGGGGCCCAGATACGCAGTATTTT. Translation gives CASGTSLLAGGPDTQYF. This chain links TRBV12-3 or TRBV12-4 with TRBJ2-3, with 12 bases that match TRBD2. V lost 8 bases and J lost 4; bases outside the gene matches: 13. The CDR3 loop spans 17 amino acids.

This clonotype came up many times. This chain uses TRBV2 with TRBJ1-2, with 7 bases matching TRBD1. Germline values: CDR1 SNHLY, CDR2 FYNNEI. The CDR3 contains 13 residues. Trimming removed 11 bases from V and 5 bases from J; junction bases left unmatched: 11. This chain's CDR3 is CALGSRGIYGYTF. The CDR3 DNA sequence: TGTGCCCTCGGGAGCAGGGGGATATATGGCTACACCTTC.